This T cell receptor (beta chain) was identified in a study of T cell repertoires in cytomegalovirus infection. Study in general: Both CMV infection and a matching HLA type were indicated by public TCR beta signatures.

The trim removed 3 bases at V and 1 base at J, leaving 13 bases unmatched. The germline V gene has CDR1 SEHNR and CDR2 FQNEAQ (reference sequence). The CDR3 extends over 21 amino acids. This clonotype was seen a few times. The antigen is not known. General observations from the study: Ex vivo responses were dominated by HLA-C-restricted CMV-specific TCR beta clonotypes.

TCRdb recomputed calls from the reads with MiXCR, one row per CDR3 protein. Here the sample spans about 770,000 distinct CDR3 sequences, roughly 28% being singletons. The sequencing here drew on cultured CD8+ T cells from PBMCs, taken from culture after CMV antigen stimulation. The sequence was obtained from a human donor in good health (CMV status not recorded). Some clones in this sample may be carry-over from other donors' samples. The chain is built from TRBV7-9 and TRBJ2-6, with 12 bases aligning to TRBD2. DNA for the CDR3: TGTGCCAGCAGCTTGCCCGTACACGCGACTAGCGGGAGTTCTGGGGCCAACGTCCTGACTTTC. This sequence encodes CASSLPVHATSGSSGANVLTF.